The 17 T cell receptor beta chains below come from one sample, sequenced in a study of T cell responses to AZD1222 COVID-19 vaccine. The protocol was immunoSEQ multiplex PCR, while the TCRdb copy is restricted to in-frame clones and leaves out a portion. Found here are about 99,000 clones, approximately 89% of them singletons; the top ten hold 18%. Sample: peripheral blood, taken on day 0 of AZD1222 vaccination. These receptors all come from an adult in good health.

The CDR3 DNA reads as TGTGCCAGCAGCCAAGACGGCAGGATTAACTATGGCTACACCTTC. Amino acid sequence: CASSQDGRINYGYTF. The genes are TRBV3-1 (or the pseudogene TRBV3-2) and TRBJ1-2; D uncertain. The CDR3 spans 15 residues. V was trimmed by 0 bases and J by 1 base, leaving 9 bases between them. The germline V gene encodes CDR1 LGHDT and CDR2 YNNKEL (reference sequence).

This CDR3 is CASVPSTDTQYF. The CDR3 DNA sequence: TGTGCCAGCGTCCCTAGCACAGATACGCAGTATTTT. The chain combines TRBV6-5 with TRBJ2-3; D unclear. The germline V gene has CDR1 MNHEY and CDR2 SVGAGI. The ends were cut back, 8 bases at V and 0 bases at J, with 6 bases in the middle. The CDR3 is 12 residues long.

This chain links TRBV6-6 with TRBJ2-3; D call uncertain. The CDR3 is 16 residues long. V lost 3 bases and J 0 bases, leaving 13 bases between the germline ends. Looked up from germline, CDR1 is MNHNY and CDR2 is SVGAGI (reference sequence). CDR3 nucleotide sequence: TGTGCCAGCAGTTATGCCGAGATCCCTAGCACAGATACGCAGTATTTT. Translation gives CASSYAEIPSTDTQYF.

The gene calls are TRBV4-2 and TRBJ2-7; weak D call: TRBD2 (7 bases). This CDR3 comprises 16 residues. Trimming stripped 1 base from V and 1 base from J, with 14 bases between. Germline values: CDR1 LGHNA, CDR2 YNFKEQ. The CDR3 loop reads CASSQGWGGQSYEQYF. DNA for the CDR3: TGTGCCAGCAGCCAAGGGTGGGGGGGCCAATCCTACGAGCAGTACTTC.

This clone came up once. This chain connects TRBV6-5 to TRBJ2-7, with 10 bases that match TRBD1. V dropped 8 bases and J dropped 3; count of bases not matched to a gene: 7. The germline CDR1 and CDR2 sequences are MNHEY and SVGAGI. The CDR3 is 14 residues long. As DNA, the CDR3 is TGTGCCAGCTCAAGACAGGGGGCTTTCTACGAGCAGTACTTC. Translation gives CASSRQGAFYEQYF.

A single count supports this clone. The chain is built from TRBV7-8 and TRBJ1-5; 9 bases line up with TRBD1. CDR1 and CDR2 from the germline V gene are SGHVS and FQNEAQ. This CDR3 contains 15 residues. V lost 5 bases to trimming and J lost 6 bases; unmatched junction nucleotides: 8. This CDR3 is CASSRGQGGGQPQHF. The CDR3 DNA reads TGTGCCAGCAGCCGGGGACAGGGAGGTGGTCAGCCCCAGCATTTT.

The chain uses TRBV7-8 and TRBJ1-4, with 10 bases fitting TRBD1. The V segment lost 5 bases and the J segment 7 bases; nucleotides outside the gene matches: 10. From germline, CDR1 is SGHVS and CDR2 FQNEAQ. The CDR3 is made up of 16 amino acids. The CDR3: CASSTTSGQGREKLFF. Here the CDR3 DNA reads TGTGCCAGCAGCACCACCTCGGGACAGGGGCGTGAAAAACTGTTTTTT.

This rearrangement joins TRBV4-1 to TRBJ1-4; no reliable D call. The CDR3 contains 17 residues. V lost 0 bases and J lost 5, with 16 bases in between. Looked up from germline, CDR1 is MGHRA and CDR2 is YSYEKL. CDR3 DNA: TGCGCCAGCAGCCAAGAGAGGCAGAGTCTTCCAAATGAAAAACTGTTTTTT. This sequence encodes CASSQERQSLPNEKLFF.

V is TRBV10-2 and J is TRBJ2-2; 7 bases line up with TRBD2. The V and J ends lost 7 bases and 6 bases, in that order; junction bases with no gene match: 8. CDR1 is WSHSY and CDR2 is SAAADI in the germline V gene. The CDR3 runs to 14 residues. CDR3 in amino acids: CASTVVGGSGELFF. DNA for the CDR3: TGCGCCAGCACTGTAGTGGGGGGGTCCGGGGAGCTGTTTTTT.

The rearrangement joins TRBV19 to TRBJ2-7; 10 bases map to TRBD1. The CDR3 runs 17 residues. CDR1 is LNHDA, CDR2 SQIVND, per germline (reference sequence). V was clipped by 4 bases and J by 1 base; unmatched bases: 10. CDR3 DNA: TGTGCCAGTAGTAGAGCACCGGGACAGGGGATGTCCTACGAGCAGTACTTC. It translates to CASSRAPGQGMSYEQYF. Supplemented by reference TRBV19 and TRBJ2-7, the full variable domain reads DGGITQSPKYLFRKEGQNVTLSCEQNLNHDAMYWYRQDPGQGLRLIYYSQIVNDFQKGDIAEGYSVSREKKESFPLTVTSAQKNPTAFYLCASSRAPGQGMSYEQYFGPGTRLTVT.

The CDR3 bases are TGCGCCAGCAGCTCCCGGACAGGGTCGAACACTGAAGCTTTCTTT. Its translation is CASSSRTGSNTEAFF. This chain joins TRBV4-1 and TRBJ1-1; 8 nucleotides match TRBD1. The V and J ends lost 5 bases and 1 base, in that order; junction bases with no gene match: 6. The CDR3 is 15 residues long. CDR1 is MGHRA and CDR2 is YSYEKL in the germline V gene.

The J gene is TRBJ2-5, the V gene TRBV12-5; D remains unclear. CDR1 is LGHNT, CDR2 FRNRAP, per germline. The CDR3 loop spans 16 amino acids. The germline V and J ends were trimmed by 6 bases and 2 bases, with 19 bases remaining between them. The CDR3 spells CASGSDLAGWQETQYF. The CDR3 DNA is TGTGCTAGTGGGTCCGACCTCGCTGGATGGCAAGAGACCCAGTACTTC.

V usage is TRBV9 and J usage is TRBJ1-3, with D maybe TRBD1 (5 bases). The CDR3 runs to 16 residues. Germline CDR1 and CDR2: SGDLS and YYNGEE. Trimming removed 4 bases from V and 6 bases from J, with 20 bases in between. CDR3 sequence reads: CASSTQVGEGTNTIYF. CDR3 in DNA: TGTGCCAGCAGCACACAGGTGGGGGAGGGAACAAACACCATATATTTT. Using reference TRBV9 and TRBJ1-3 for the parts outside the CDR3, the full variable domain is DSGVTQTPKHLITATGQRVTLRCSPRSGDLSVYWYQQSLDQGLQFLIQYYNGEERAKGNILERFSAQQFPDLHSELNLSSLELGDSALYFCASSTQVGEGTNTIYFGEGSWLTVV.

The CDR3 DNA follows: TGCGCCAGCAGCCAACGACAGACCTTATCCTACGAGCAGTACTTC. This sequence encodes CASSQRQTLSYEQYF. The V and J genes are TRBV4-1 and TRBJ2-7; maybe TRBD1 (5 bases). Trimming took off 2 bases at V and 1 base at J, with 12 bases between the two ends. CDR1 is MGHRA and CDR2 is YSYEKL in the germline V gene. The CDR3 totals 15 residues.

The rearrangement joins TRBV11-3 to TRBJ2-1, with a possible D match to TRBD1 (6 bases). This CDR3 has 15 residues. V dropped 0 bases and J dropped 7 bases, with 13 bases sitting between them. The germline gives CDR1 SGHNT, CDR2 YENEEA. The CDR3 loop reads CASSLDGQLRNEQFF. CDR3 nucleotide sequence: TGTGCCAGCAGCTTAGACGGACAGTTGAGGAATGAGCAGTTCTTC. Filled out from reference TRBV11-3 and TRBJ2-1, the complete variable domain reads EAGVVQSPRYKIIEKKQPVAFWCNPISGHNTLYWYLQNLGQGPELLIRYENEEAVDDSQLPKDRFSAERLKGVDSTLKIQPAELGDSAVYLCASSLDGQLRNEQFFGPGTRLTVL.

The chain uses TRBV3-1 (or the pseudogene TRBV3-2) and TRBJ2-1; D is ambiguous. The CDR3 extends over 14 amino acids. Germline V gives CDR1 LGHDT, CDR2 YNNKEL (reference sequence). Trimming pared 0 bases from V and 5 bases from J, leaving 8 bases between. The DNA of the CDR3 is TGTGCCAGCAGCCAAGAAGGCAGTAACAATGAGCAGTTCTTC. This encodes CASSQEGSNNEQFF.

The rearrangement joins TRBV29-1 to TRBJ1-3, with TRBD1 identical over 7 bases. V lost 6 bases and J lost 0; bases outside the gene matches: 2. The germline V gene encodes CDR1 SQVTM and CDR2 ANQGSEA. CDR3 length equals 13 residues. The CDR3 loop reads CSVRGDSGNTIYF. The CDR3 nucleotides read TGCAGCGTCAGGGGGGACTCTGGAAACACCATATATTTT.